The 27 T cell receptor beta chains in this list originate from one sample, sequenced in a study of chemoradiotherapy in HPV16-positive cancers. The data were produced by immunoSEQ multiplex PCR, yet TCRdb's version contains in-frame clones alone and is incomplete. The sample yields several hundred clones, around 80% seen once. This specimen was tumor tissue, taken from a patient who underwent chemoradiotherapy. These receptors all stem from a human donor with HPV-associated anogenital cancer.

The CDR3 nucleotides are TGTGCCAGCAGCTTAGATGGGGTCGAGCAGTACTTC. It codes for CASSLDGVEQYF. This chain uses TRBV11-2 with TRBJ2-7, with unresolved D. The CDR3 sequence is 12 residues long. Germline values: CDR1 SGHAT, CDR2 FQNNGV. The V end lost 0 bases, the J end lost 6 bases, and 6 bases lay between the germline ends.

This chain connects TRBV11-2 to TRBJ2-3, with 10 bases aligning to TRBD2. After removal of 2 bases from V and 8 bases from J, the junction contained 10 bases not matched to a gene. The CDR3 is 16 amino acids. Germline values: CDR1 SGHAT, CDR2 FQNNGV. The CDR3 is CASSLLVAGGRGTQYF. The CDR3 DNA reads TGTGCCAGCAGCTTATTGGTAGCGGGAGGTAGGGGTACGCAGTATTTT.

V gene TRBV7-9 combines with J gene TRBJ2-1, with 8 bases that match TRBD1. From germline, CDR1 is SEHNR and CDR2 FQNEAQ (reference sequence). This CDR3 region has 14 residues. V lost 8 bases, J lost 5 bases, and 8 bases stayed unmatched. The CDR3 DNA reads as TGTGCCAGCTCCAGGACAGGGCTTGACAATGAGCAGTTCTTC. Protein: CASSRTGLDNEQFF.

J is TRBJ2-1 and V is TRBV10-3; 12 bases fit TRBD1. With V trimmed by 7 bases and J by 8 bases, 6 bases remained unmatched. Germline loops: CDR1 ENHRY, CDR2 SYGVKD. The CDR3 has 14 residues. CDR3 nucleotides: TGTGCCATCAAGGGGACAGGGGGCTTTGATGAGCAGTTCTTC. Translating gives CAIKGTGGFDEQFF.

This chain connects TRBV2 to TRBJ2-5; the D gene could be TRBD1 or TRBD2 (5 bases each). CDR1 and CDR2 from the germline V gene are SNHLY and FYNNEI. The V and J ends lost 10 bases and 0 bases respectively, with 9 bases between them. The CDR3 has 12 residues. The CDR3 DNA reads TGTGCCATCCTGGGGGACCAAGAGACCCAGTACTTC. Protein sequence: CAILGDQETQYF.

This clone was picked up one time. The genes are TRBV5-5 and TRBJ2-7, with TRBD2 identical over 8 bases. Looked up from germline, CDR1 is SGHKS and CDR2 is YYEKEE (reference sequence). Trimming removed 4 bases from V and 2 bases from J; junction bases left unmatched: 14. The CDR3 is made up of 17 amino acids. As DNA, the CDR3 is TGTGCCAGCAGCGTCATCGGCAGGCCGGGACTAGCCTACGAGCAGTACTTC. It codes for CASSVIGRPGLAYEQYF.

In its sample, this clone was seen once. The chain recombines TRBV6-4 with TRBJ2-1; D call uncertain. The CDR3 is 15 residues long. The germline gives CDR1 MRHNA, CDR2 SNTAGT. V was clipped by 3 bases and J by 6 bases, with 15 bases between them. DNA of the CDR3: TGTGCCAGCAGTGAAAGGGTAGAAAGTTTCAATGAGCAGTTCTTC. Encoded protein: CASSERVESFNEQFF.

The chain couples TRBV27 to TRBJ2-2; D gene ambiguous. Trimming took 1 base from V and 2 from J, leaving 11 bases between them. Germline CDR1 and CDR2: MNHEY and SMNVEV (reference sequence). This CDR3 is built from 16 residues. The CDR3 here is CASSLFRSGNTGELFF. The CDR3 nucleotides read TGTGCCAGCAGTTTATTTCGTAGTGGAAACACCGGGGAGCTGTTTTTT.

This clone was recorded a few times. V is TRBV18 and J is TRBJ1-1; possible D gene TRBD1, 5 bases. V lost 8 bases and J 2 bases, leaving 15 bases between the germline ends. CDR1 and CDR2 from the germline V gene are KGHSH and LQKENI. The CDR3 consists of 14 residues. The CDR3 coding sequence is TGTGCCAGCCGTAGCGTTGGGGGAAACACTGAAGCTTTCTTT. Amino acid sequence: CASRSVGGNTEAFF.

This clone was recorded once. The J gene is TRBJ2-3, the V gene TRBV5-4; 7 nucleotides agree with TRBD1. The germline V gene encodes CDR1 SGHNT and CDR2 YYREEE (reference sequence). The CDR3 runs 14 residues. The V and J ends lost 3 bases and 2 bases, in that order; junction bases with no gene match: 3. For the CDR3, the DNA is TGTGCCAGCAGCTACGACAGGGTCACAGATACGCAGTATTTT. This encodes CASSYDRVTDTQYF.

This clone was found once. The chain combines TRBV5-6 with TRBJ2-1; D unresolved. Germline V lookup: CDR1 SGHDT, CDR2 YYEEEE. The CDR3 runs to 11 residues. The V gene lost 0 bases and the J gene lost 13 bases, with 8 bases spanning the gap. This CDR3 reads CASSLERTQFF. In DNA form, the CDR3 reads TGTGCCAGCAGCTTGGAACGTACTCAGTTCTTC.

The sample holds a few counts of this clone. The CDR3 DNA reads TGTGCCAGCAGTTTTGGTTCGGCTAGCAATCAGCCCCAGCATTTT. It yields the protein CASSFGSASNQPQHF. The chain uses TRBV27 and TRBJ1-5; D not certain. Germline V lookup: CDR1 MNHEY, CDR2 SMNVEV (reference sequence). This CDR3 region has 15 residues. Trimming took 3 bases from V and 0 from J, leaving 9 bases between them.

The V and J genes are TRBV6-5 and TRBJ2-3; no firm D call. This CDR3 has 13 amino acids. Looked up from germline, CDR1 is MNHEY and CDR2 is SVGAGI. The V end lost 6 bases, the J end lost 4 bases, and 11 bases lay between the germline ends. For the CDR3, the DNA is TGTGCCAGCAGCCCCCTACGGGCAGATACGCAGTATTTT. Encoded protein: CASSPLRADTQYF.

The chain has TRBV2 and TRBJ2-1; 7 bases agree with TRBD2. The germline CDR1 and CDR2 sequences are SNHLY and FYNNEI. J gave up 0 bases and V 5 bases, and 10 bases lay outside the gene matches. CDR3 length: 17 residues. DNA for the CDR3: TGTGCCAGCAGTAGATTGCGAGGCGGGAGCTCCTACAATGAGCAGTTCTTC. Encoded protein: CASSRLRGGSSYNEQFF.

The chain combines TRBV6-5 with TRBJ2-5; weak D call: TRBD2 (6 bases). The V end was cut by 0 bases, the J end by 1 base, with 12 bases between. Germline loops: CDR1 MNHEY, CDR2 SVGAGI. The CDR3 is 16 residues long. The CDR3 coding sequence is TGTGCCAGCAGTTACTCGAAACAGCGGGTCCAAGAGACCCAGTACTTC. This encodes CASSYSKQRVQETQYF.

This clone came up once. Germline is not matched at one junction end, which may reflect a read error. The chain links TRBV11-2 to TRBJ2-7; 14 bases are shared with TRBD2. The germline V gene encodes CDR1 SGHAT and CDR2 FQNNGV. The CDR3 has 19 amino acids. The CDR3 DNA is TGTGCCAACAGCTTACGAAACTACGGGACTAGCGGGAGCCCTTACGAGCAGTACTTC. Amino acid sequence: CANSLRNYGTSGSPYEQYF.

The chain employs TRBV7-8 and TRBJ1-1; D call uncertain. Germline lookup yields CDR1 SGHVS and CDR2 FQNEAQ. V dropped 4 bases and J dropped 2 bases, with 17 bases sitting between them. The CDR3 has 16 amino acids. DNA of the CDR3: TGTGCCAGCAGCTCCATAGGGCCGTCAGGTAACACTGAAGCTTTCTTT. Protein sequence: CASSSIGPSGNTEAFF.

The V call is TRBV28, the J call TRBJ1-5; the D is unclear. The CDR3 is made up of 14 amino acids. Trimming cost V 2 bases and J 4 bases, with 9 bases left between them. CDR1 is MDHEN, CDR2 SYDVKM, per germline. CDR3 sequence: CASSLRLGNQPQHF. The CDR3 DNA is TGTGCCAGCAGTTTACGGCTTGGGAATCAGCCCCAGCATTTT.

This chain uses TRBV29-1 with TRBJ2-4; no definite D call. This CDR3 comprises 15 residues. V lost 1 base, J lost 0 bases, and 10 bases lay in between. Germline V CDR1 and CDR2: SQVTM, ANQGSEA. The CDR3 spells CSVEVRSIAKNIQYF. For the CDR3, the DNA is TGCAGCGTTGAAGTCAGAAGCATAGCCAAAAACATTCAGTACTTC. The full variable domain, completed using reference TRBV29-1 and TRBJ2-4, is SAVISQKPSRDICQRGTSLTIQCQVDSQVTMMFWYRQQPGQSLTLIATANQGSEATYESGFVIDKFPISRPNLTFSTLTVSNMSPEDSSIYLCSVEVRSIAKNIQYFGAGTRLSVL.

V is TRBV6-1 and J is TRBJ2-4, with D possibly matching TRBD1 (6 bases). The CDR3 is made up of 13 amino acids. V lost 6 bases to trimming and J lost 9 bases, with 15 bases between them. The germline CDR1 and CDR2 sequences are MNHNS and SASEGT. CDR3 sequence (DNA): TGTGCCAGCAGGGTACAGGGTAGGCGCATTCAGTACTTC. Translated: CASRVQGRRIQYF.

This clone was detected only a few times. Here the CDR3 reads CASSPPLGSEQYF. The DNA for the CDR3 is TGCGCCAGCAGTCCCCCGCTAGGCTCCGAGCAGTACTTC. This sequence joins TRBV4-1 and TRBJ2-7; D unclear. V was trimmed by 6 bases and J by 6 bases, leaving 15 bases between them. The CDR3 has 13 residues. From germline, CDR1 is MGHRA and CDR2 YSYEKL.

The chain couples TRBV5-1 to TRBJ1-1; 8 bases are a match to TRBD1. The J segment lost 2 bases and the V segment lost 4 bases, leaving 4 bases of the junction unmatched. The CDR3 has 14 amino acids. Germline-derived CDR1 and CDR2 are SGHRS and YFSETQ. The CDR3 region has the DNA TGCGCCAGCAGCCCAGGGACAGGCAACACTGAAGCTTTCTTT. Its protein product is CASSPGTGNTEAFF.

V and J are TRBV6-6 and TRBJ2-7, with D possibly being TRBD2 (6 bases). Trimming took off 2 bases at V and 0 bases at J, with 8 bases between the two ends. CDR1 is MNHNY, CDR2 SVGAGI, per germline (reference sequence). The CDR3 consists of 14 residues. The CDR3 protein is CASSYVGSSYEQYF. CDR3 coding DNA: TGTGCCAGCAGTTACGTCGGGAGCTCCTACGAGCAGTACTTC.

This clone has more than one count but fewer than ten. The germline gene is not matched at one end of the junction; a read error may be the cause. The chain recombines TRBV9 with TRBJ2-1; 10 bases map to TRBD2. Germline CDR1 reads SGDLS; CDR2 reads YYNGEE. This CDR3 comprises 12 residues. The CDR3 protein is CASMVSGGALVF. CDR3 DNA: TGTGCCAGCATGGTCAGCGGGGGGGCCCTTGTCTTC.

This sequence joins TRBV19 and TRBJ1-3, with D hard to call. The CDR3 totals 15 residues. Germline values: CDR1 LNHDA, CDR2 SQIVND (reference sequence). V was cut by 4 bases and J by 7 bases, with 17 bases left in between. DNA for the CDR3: TGTGCCAGTAGTACCCGAGGAGGACTTGGGAACACCATATATTTT. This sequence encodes CASSTRGGLGNTIYF.

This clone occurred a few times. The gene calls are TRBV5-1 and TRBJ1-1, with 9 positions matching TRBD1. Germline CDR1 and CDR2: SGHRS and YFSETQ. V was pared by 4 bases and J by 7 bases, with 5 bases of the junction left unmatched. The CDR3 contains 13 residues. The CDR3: CASSQGTGSEAFF. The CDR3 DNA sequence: TGCGCCAGCAGCCAAGGGACAGGGAGTGAAGCTTTCTTT.

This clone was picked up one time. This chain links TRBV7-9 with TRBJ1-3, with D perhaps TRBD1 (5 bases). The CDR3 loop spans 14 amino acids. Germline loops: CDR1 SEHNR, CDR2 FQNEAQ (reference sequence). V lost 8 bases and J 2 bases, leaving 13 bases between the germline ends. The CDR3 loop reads CASSSGGTGNTIYF. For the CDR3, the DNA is TGTGCCAGCTCGTCGGGGGGTACTGGAAACACCATATATTTT.